This T cell receptor (beta chain) was sequenced during a study of blood T cell repertoires in COVID-19. Study overall: The analysed material was cDNA or gDNA that came from T cells, B-cell-depleted T cells, or PBMCs.

The germline CDR1 and CDR2 sequences are MNHEY and SVGAGI. With V trimmed by 6 bases and J by 3 bases, 10 bases remained unmatched. The CDR3 extends over 15 amino acids. The assay was immunoSEQ multiplex PCR, and TCRdb's table has in-frame clones only and misses some. Of 210,000 or so clones in the sample, about 90% were seen once. This sequence was found in a man aged 40-49 years with active or convalescent COVID-19. This chain connects TRBV6-5 to TRBJ2-5; the match to TRBD2 covers 7 bases. The source material was peripheral blood. CDR3 residues: CASSESGDIEETQYF. DNA of the CDR3: TGTGCCAGCAGCGAGAGCGGGGATATTGAAGAGACCCAGTACTTC.